The next 20 T cell receptor beta chains were all read from a single sample in a study of shared clonotypes between healthy human individuals. Sequenced by immunoSEQ multiplex PCR; TCRdb stores in-frame clones only, minus some. The sample consists of some 2,500,000 clones, approximately 93% of them appearing once. Source material: naive CD4+ T cells from PBMCs. As for subset: CD45RA+ positively selected. These receptors were obtained from a man between 18 and 35 years old in good health. Some clones in this sample may be carry-over from other donors' samples.

The chain employs TRBV6-5 and TRBJ2-1; 7 bases line up with TRBD1. The length of the CDR3 is 14 residues. V gave up 5 bases and J gave up 7 bases; unmatched junction bases: 8. Germline lookup yields CDR1 MNHEY and CDR2 SVGAGI. The CDR3: CASSQDRVRNEQFF. The CDR3 region has the DNA TGTGCCAGCAGTCAAGACAGGGTTAGAAATGAGCAGTTCTTC.

The rearrangement joins TRBV5-1 to TRBJ2-3, with 9 positions matching TRBD2. J lost 5 bases, V lost 0 bases, and 7 bases had no gene match. CDR3 length equals 16 residues. CDR1 and CDR2 (germline): SGHRS, YFSETQ. The DNA for the CDR3 is TGCGCCAGCAGCTTGGGCGGGAGGGCCGATGGAGATACGCAGTATTTT. Translated, it gives CASSLGGRADGDTQYF.

The chain carries TRBV4-3 and TRBJ2-1; 12 nucleotides align to TRBD2. Germline V gene lookup returns CDR1 LGHNA and CDR2 YSLEER. The CDR3 is 17 amino acids. Unmatched junction bases numbered 7, after V lost 3 bases and J lost 4 bases. The CDR3 loop reads CASSHRPLAGGYNEQFF. The CDR3 bases are TGCGCCAGCAGCCACCGCCCGCTAGCGGGAGGGTACAATGAGCAGTTCTTC.

The genes are TRBV5-8 and TRBJ1-5; D perhaps matches TRBD1 (6 bases). Germline V gene sequence: CDR1 SGHTS, CDR2 YDEGEE. CDR3 length: 15 amino acids. V shed 6 bases and J shed 7 bases, with 20 bases lying between them. The CDR3 protein is CASNLDSGARQPQHF. DNA for the CDR3: TGTGCCAGCAACCTTGATTCAGGGGCGAGGCAGCCCCAGCATTTT. Looking up the rest from reference TRBV5-8 and TRBJ1-5 gives the full variable domain: EAGVTQSPTHLIKTRGQQATLRCSPISGHTSVYWYQQALGLGLQFLLWYDEGEERNRGNFPPRFSGRQFPNYSSELNVNALELEDSALYLCASNLDSGARQPQHFGDGTRLSIL.

J is TRBJ1-5 and V is TRBV4-3; no definite D call. The CDR3 has 13 residues. The V gene's germline CDR1 is LGHNA and CDR2 YSLEER. Trimming stripped 0 bases from V and 12 bases from J, with 12 bases between. The CDR3 is CASSQDLKADQHF. For the CDR3, the DNA is TGCGCCAGCAGCCAAGATCTGAAGGCGGACCAGCATTTT.

This clone occurred once. This sequence joins TRBV7-2 and TRBJ2-1; 8 bases match TRBD2. The germline V gene has CDR1 SGHTA and CDR2 FQGNSA. There are 16 residues in the CDR3. Germline trimming cut 5 bases from V and 7 bases from J; bases unmatched to any gene: 13. CDR3 sequence reads: CASSRGGTPGGNEQFF. The CDR3 DNA is TGTGCCAGCAGCCGGGGGGGGACCCCCGGGGGTAATGAGCAGTTCTTC.

At least ten counts were recorded for this clone. The chain uses TRBV6-1 and TRBJ1-2; D ambiguous. CDR3 length equals 14 residues. V dropped 7 bases and J dropped 6 bases, with 18 bases sitting between them. CDR1 and CDR2 from the germline V gene are MNHNS and SASEGT. CDR3 sequence (DNA): TGTGCCAGCACCCAAGGTCTATCGCGTAATGGCTACACCTTC. It yields the protein CASTQGLSRNGYTF.

The rearrangement joins TRBV18 to TRBJ2-2; 9 bases align to TRBD1. V trimming: 6 bases; J trimming: 4 bases; junction bases outside the gene matches: 6. The germline CDR1 and CDR2 sequences are KGHSH and LQKENI. The CDR3 runs to 15 residues. This CDR3 is CASSPRTGATGELFF. For the CDR3, the DNA is TGTGCCAGCTCGCCCAGGACAGGGGCCACCGGGGAGCTGTTTTTT.

The V and J genes are TRBV28 and TRBJ2-6; D is ambiguous. CDR1 is MDHEN, CDR2 SYDVKM, per germline. V dropped 7 bases and J dropped 0 bases, with 7 bases sitting between them. The CDR3 is 14 residues long. The chain's CDR3 is CASTYNSGANVLTF. The CDR3 DNA follows: TGTGCCAGCACTTATAACTCTGGGGCCAACGTCCTGACTTTC.

Concerning this clone itself: The sample holds other DNA sequences that translate to the same CDR3. The rearrangement uses TRBV5-6 and TRBJ1-1; D is ambiguous. Per the germline V gene, CDR1 is SGHDT and CDR2 is YYEEEE. CDR3 length equals 14 residues. The V gene lost 0 bases and the J gene lost 1 base, with 7 bases spanning the gap. The CDR3 DNA sequence: TGTGCCAGCAGCTTGGGAAGGAGGAACACTGAAGCTTTCTTT. This sequence encodes CASSLGRRNTEAFF.

The chain has TRBV25-1 and TRBJ2-1; D is unclear. Between the trimmed V and J ends, which lost 3 bases and 3 bases, there was a span of 12 bases. CDR1 MGHDK and CDR2 SYGVNS come from the germline V gene. CDR3 length: 15 amino acids. The CDR3 reads CASSDSAKGYNEQFF. CDR3 nucleotides: TGTGCCAGCAGTGATTCGGCTAAGGGCTACAATGAGCAGTTCTTC.

Regarding this clone: In the same sample, other DNA sequences code for this CDR3. The chain uses TRBV4-2 and TRBJ2-3; 11 bases align to TRBD2. The ends lost 0 bases at V and 3 bases at J; junction bases unmatched: 2. The CDR3 loop spans 16 amino acids. Germline lookup yields CDR1 LGHNA and CDR2 YNFKEQ. CDR3 loop: CASSQELAGGTDTQYF. In DNA, the CDR3 is TGTGCCAGCAGCCAAGAGCTAGCGGGAGGAACAGATACGCAGTATTTT.

The CDR3 DNA is TGCGCCAGCAGTCGGGCCCGGGACAGAGAACAGCCCCAGCATTTT. This translates into CASSRARDREQPQHF. The V call is TRBV23-1, the J call TRBJ1-5, with 7 positions matching TRBD1. Being an ORF, TRBV23-1 has a function that is uncertain. V lost 4 bases, J lost 7 bases, and 10 bases stayed unmatched. The CDR3 spans 15 residues.

The gene calls are TRBV27 and TRBJ1-5, with a tentative D call TRBD1 (5 bases). CDR1 is MNHEY and CDR2 is SMNVEV in the germline V gene (reference sequence). The ends were cut back, 5 bases at V and 4 bases at J, with 21 bases in the middle. The CDR3 sequence is 17 residues long. The CDR3 spells CASSPAVGALGNQPQHF. The DNA for the CDR3 is TGTGCCAGCAGTCCTGCGGTTGGGGCGCTGGGAAATCAGCCCCAGCATTTT.

This clone was observed a single time. V and J are TRBV5-1 and TRBJ2-7; TRBD1 agrees at 7 bases. V lost 0 bases to trimming and J lost 3 bases; unmatched junction nucleotides: 6. Germline V gives CDR1 SGHRS, CDR2 YFSETQ. The CDR3 extends over 15 amino acids. The CDR3 here is CASSLGPGQFYEQYF. CDR3 DNA: TGCGCCAGCAGCTTGGGGCCGGGACAGTTCTACGAGCAGTACTTC. The full variable domain, completed using reference TRBV5-1 and TRBJ2-7, is KAGVTQTPRYLIKTRGQQVTLSCSPISGHRSVSWYQQTPGQGLQFLFEYFSETQRNKGNFPGRFSGRQFSNSRSEMNVSTLELGDSALYLCASSLGPGQFYEQYFGPGTRLTVT.

The V gene is TRBV5-1, the J gene TRBJ2-3; TRBD2 is a possible D gene (5 bases). With 7 bases removed from V and 0 bases from J, the gap between germline ends came to 9 bases. The CDR3 runs to 13 residues. The V gene's germline CDR1 is SGHRS and CDR2 YFSETQ. CDR3: CASGELSTDTQYF. The CDR3 DNA reads as TGCGCCAGCGGGGAGCTTAGCACAGATACGCAGTATTTT. The full variable domain, its missing parts supplied by reference TRBV5-1 and TRBJ2-3, is KAGVTQTPRYLIKTRGQQVTLSCSPISGHRSVSWYQQTPGQGLQFLFEYFSETQRNKGNFPGRFSGRQFSNSRSEMNVSTLELGDSALYLCASGELSTDTQYFGPGTRLTVL.

This clone turned up a few times. V usage is TRBV18 and J usage is TRBJ2-1, with D possibly matching TRBD2 (5 bases). Germline V gene lookup returns CDR1 KGHSH and CDR2 LQKENI. The V end was cut by 3 bases, the J end by 8 bases, with 11 bases between. The CDR3 length is 13 residues. CDR3 amino acids: CASSPDLGDEQFF. As DNA, the CDR3 is TGTGCCAGCTCACCGGATCTCGGGGATGAGCAGTTCTTC.

The genes are TRBV5-1 and TRBJ2-1; TRBD1 matches at 8 bases. Germline loops: CDR1 SGHRS, CDR2 YFSETQ. V lost 3 bases and J lost 2; bases outside the gene matches: 7. This CDR3 contains 16 residues. CDR3 protein: CASSSTGTGAYNEQFF. DNA for the CDR3: TGCGCCAGCAGCTCAACCGGGACAGGAGCCTACAATGAGCAGTTCTTC. Supplemented by reference TRBV5-1 and TRBJ2-1, the full variable domain reads KAGVTQTPRYLIKTRGQQVTLSCSPISGHRSVSWYQQTPGQGLQFLFEYFSETQRNKGNFPGRFSGRQFSNSRSEMNVSTLELGDSALYLCASSSTGTGAYNEQFFGPGTRLTVL.

The rearrangement joins TRBV5-1 to TRBJ2-5; D not certain. Near its end, the DNA agrees better with TRBJ2-7, so the J call may be wrong. The CDR3 is made up of 15 amino acids. CDR1 is SGHRS, CDR2 YFSETQ, per germline. CDR3 region: CASSLGLVVSYEQYF. Written as DNA, the CDR3 is TGCGCCAGCAGCTTGGGGTTGGTGGTTAGCTACGAGCAGTACTTC.

This sequence joins TRBV5-1 and TRBJ2-1, with D possibly being TRBD1 (5 bases). Germline CDR1 SGHRS, CDR2 YFSETQ. V was trimmed by 8 bases and J by 0 bases, leaving 15 bases between them. This CDR3 region has 15 residues. Here the CDR3 reads CASRTTGSSYNEQFF. The CDR3 DNA reads TGCGCCAGTCGGACAACCGGAAGCTCCTACAATGAGCAGTTCTTC.